Below, 26 T cell receptor beta chains from the same sample are listed, as sequenced in a study of regulatory T cells in long-lasting Graves disease. Researchers made TCR beta libraries by using iRepertoire HTBI primers and running Arm-PCR on CDR3 regions. Each CDR3 protein gets one entry after TCRdb re-called the multiplex PCR reads with MiXCR. The table records more than 300,000 distinct CDR3 sequences, approximately 25% of them present only once. Time point meaning: persistent/refractory GD, antithyroid drugs over 5 years with positive TRAb. Isolated PBMC RNA provided the starting material for the TCR library. Material: peripheral blood mononuclear cells (PBMCs), obtained when the disease was refractory, from a patient treated with antithyroid drugs. Receptors were obtained from a woman aged 40 to 55 with Graves disease.

V gene TRBV12-3 or TRBV12-4 combines with J gene TRBJ2-7; the D gene is possibly TRBD1 (5 bases). The CDR3 is 14 amino acids. The V and J ends lost 2 bases and 2 bases respectively, with 10 bases between them. CDR3 sequence (DNA): TGTGCCAGCAGTTTAATCAGGGTCCCCTACGAGCAGTACTTC. It translates to CASSLIRVPYEQYF.

In this sample, this clonotype turned up many times. The CDR3: CASLGVQKLFF. The CDR3 DNA sequence: TGTGCCAGTTTGGGAGTACAGAAACTGTTTTTT. The chain has TRBV19 and TRBJ1-4; D is unresolved. The germline V gene encodes CDR1 LNHDA and CDR2 SQIVND (reference sequence). The length of the CDR3 is 11 residues. V was trimmed by 8 bases and J by 11 bases, leaving 12 bases between them. The full variable domain, completed using reference TRBV19 and TRBJ1-4, is DGGITQSPKYLFRKEGQNVTLSCEQNLNHDAMYWYRQDPGQGLRLIYYSQIVNDFQKGDIAEGYSVSREKKESFPLTVTSAQKNPTAFYLCASLGVQKLFFGSGTQLSVL.

This clonotype was recorded many times. V is TRBV27 and J is TRBJ2-5; no firm D call. Trimming removed 1 base at V and 5 bases at J, with 8 bases between. This CDR3 contains 13 residues. Germline CDR1 is MNHEY and CDR2 is SMNVEV (reference sequence). CDR3 sequence: CASSLYGRETQYF. CDR3 in DNA: TGTGCCAGCAGTTTATATGGGCGCGAGACCCAGTACTTC.

This clonotype was seen repeatedly, ten times or more. This rearrangement joins TRBV28 to TRBJ2-7; D possibly matches TRBD1 or TRBD2 (5 bases each). CDR1 and CDR2 (germline): MDHEN, SYDVKM. Between the trimmed V and J ends, which lost 2 bases and 5 bases, there was a span of 16 bases. The CDR3 loop spans 15 amino acids. The CDR3 loop is CASSLAAGRGNEQYF. The CDR3 DNA follows: TGTGCCAGCAGTTTAGCGGCAGGGCGAGGGAACGAGCAGTACTTC.

The sample holds a few counts of this clonotype. The gene calls are TRBV11-2 and TRBJ2-7; 13 bases map to TRBD2. The junction had 7 bases not matched to a gene; V was cut back by 5 bases and J by 3 bases. Germline V gene data show CDR1 as SGHAT and CDR2 as FQNNGV. The CDR3 contains 16 residues. The CDR3 sequence: CASSLGLAGEFYEQYF. The CDR3 region has the DNA TGTGCCAGCAGCCTAGGACTAGCGGGAGAGTTCTACGAGCAGTACTTC.

The sample holds many counts of this clonotype. This chain joins TRBV3-1 and TRBJ1-2; D is uncertain. There are 13 residues in the CDR3. V dropped 1 base and J dropped 8 bases, with 11 bases sitting between them. The germline V gene has CDR1 LGHDT and CDR2 YNNKEL (reference sequence). CDR3 residues: CASSQGTGVGYTF. In nucleotides, the CDR3 is TGTGCCAGCAGCCAAGGGACCGGGGTCGGCTACACCTTC.

This clonotype has more than one count but fewer than ten. The chain joins TRBV20-1 to TRBJ2-7; perhaps TRBD2 as D (6 bases). The length of the CDR3 is 15 residues. Trimming removed 0 bases at V and 4 bases at J, with 16 bases between. Germline CDR1 is DFQATT and CDR2 is SNEGSKA (reference sequence). CDR3 protein: CSARDLIGGPYEQYF. As DNA, the CDR3 is TGCAGTGCTAGAGATCTTATCGGGGGTCCATACGAGCAGTACTTC.

The genes are TRBV27 and TRBJ2-7; 9 positions match TRBD2. The trim removed 11 bases at V and 7 bases at J, leaving 15 bases unmatched. CDR1 and CDR2 from the germline V gene are MNHEY and SMNVEV (reference sequence). The CDR3 length is 14 residues. The CDR3 nucleotides read TGTGCCTGCCGGCTGCGGGAGGGCCGGGGGGAGCAGTACTTC. Residues: CACRLREGRGEQYF.

The chain recombines TRBV7-9 with TRBJ2-2; 10 bases agree with TRBD1. The trim removed 4 bases at V and 6 bases at J, leaving 14 bases unmatched. The CDR3 has 18 residues. Looked up from germline, CDR1 is SEHNR and CDR2 is FQNEAQ (reference sequence). This CDR3 is CASSSRRPDRGVSGELFF. DNA for the CDR3: TGTGCCAGCAGCTCAAGACGCCCGGACAGGGGGGTCTCCGGGGAGCTGTTTTTT.

The chain links TRBV5-4 to TRBJ2-6; D is possibly TRBD1 or TRBD2 (5 bases each). The germline V gene has CDR1 SGHNT and CDR2 YYREEE (reference sequence). Between the trimmed V and J ends, which lost 8 bases and 0 bases, there was a span of 12 bases. The CDR3 consists of 15 residues. The CDR3 DNA reads as TGTGCCAGTTCAACAGGAGGCTCTGGGGCCAACGTCCTGACTTTC. Translation: CASSTGGSGANVLTF.

This clonotype was seen more than once but under ten times. The gene calls are TRBV20-1 and TRBJ1-1; D remains unclear. Germline loops: CDR1 DFQATT, CDR2 SNEGSKA (reference sequence). V was pared by 3 bases and J by 5 bases, with 10 bases between. The CDR3 runs 12 residues. CDR3 amino acids: CSASRLGTEAFF. CDR3 in DNA: TGCAGTGCTAGTAGGCTGGGGACTGAAGCTTTCTTT.

This clonotype was seen at least ten times. The rearrangement joins TRBV28 to TRBJ1-5; TRBD1 agrees at 9 bases. The CDR3 has 16 residues. Looked up from germline, CDR1 is MDHEN and CDR2 is SYDVKM. The trim removed 6 bases at V and 2 bases at J, leaving 8 bases unmatched. The DNA for the CDR3 is TGTGCCAGCAGGGTAACAGGGGGCAGGGGCAATCAGCCCCAGCATTTT. Its protein product is CASRVTGGRGNQPQHF.

This clonotype was recorded many times. This sequence joins TRBV28 and TRBJ1-4; possible D gene TRBD1, 6 bases. The CDR3 sequence is 16 residues long. Germline assignment: CDR1 MDHEN and CDR2 SYDVKM. Trimming left V 6 bases short and J 4 bases short, with 18 bases between. The CDR3 protein is CASSSRGGRNNEKLFF. CDR3 sequence (DNA): TGTGCCAGCAGCTCTAGGGGGGGGCGAAATAATGAAAAACTGTTTTTT.

The chain uses TRBV12-3 or TRBV12-4 and TRBJ2-2; D gene uncertain. The V gene lost 1 base and the J gene lost 0 bases, with 12 bases spanning the gap. The CDR3 consists of 17 residues. CDR3 DNA sequence: TGTGCCAGCAGTTTAGGACGACACCTCGCGAACACCGGGGAGCTGTTTTTT. Translating it yields CASSLGRHLANTGELFF.

This clonotype turned up a few times. V usage is TRBV28 and J usage is TRBJ2-2; 8 positions match TRBD2. Trimming cost V 3 bases and J 6 bases; bases outside gene matches: 6. The CDR3 has 15 amino acids. Germline lookup yields CDR1 MDHEN and CDR2 SYDVKM. CDR3: CASSFRGLEAGELFF. In nucleotides, the CDR3 is TGTGCCAGCAGTTTTCGGGGACTAGAGGCCGGGGAGCTGTTTTTT.

The sample holds many counts of this clonotype. The genes are TRBV12-3 or TRBV12-4 and TRBJ1-6; D ambiguous. V dropped 1 base and J dropped 10 bases, with 11 bases sitting between them. The CDR3 spans 14 residues. CDR3 bases: TGTGCCAGCAGTTTAGGCCTCCTCGGATCACCCCTCCACTTT. This codes for CASSLGLLGSPLHF.

This clonotype was seen repeatedly, ten times or more. The rearrangement links TRBV6-1 to TRBJ2-7; 8 bases map to TRBD2. Germline V gives CDR1 MNHNS, CDR2 SASEGT. The CDR3 is 15 amino acids. V was clipped by 6 bases and J by 2 bases; unmatched bases: 9. This CDR3 is CASSGFLAGTYEQYF. The CDR3 DNA sequence: TGTGCCAGCAGCGGCTTCTTAGCGGGAACCTACGAGCAGTACTTC.

This clonotype was counted ten times or more. V is TRBV19 and J is TRBJ1-1; the match to TRBD1 covers 7 bases. After removal of 4 bases from V and 3 bases from J, the junction contained 8 bases not matched to a gene. Germline values: CDR1 LNHDA, CDR2 SQIVND (reference sequence). This CDR3 is built from 15 residues. The CDR3 loop reads CASSTTGASDTEAFF. The CDR3 bases are TGTGCCAGTAGTACCACAGGGGCCAGCGACACTGAAGCTTTCTTT.

The rearrangement links TRBV14 to TRBJ2-5, with 7 positions matching TRBD2. This CDR3 is 15 amino acids long. Per the germline V gene, CDR1 is SGHDN and CDR2 is FVKESK. Trimming at V came to 1 base and at J to 4 bases, leaving 6 bases not matched to a gene. CDR3 region: CASSQVGSSGETQYF. The CDR3 DNA is TGTGCCAGCAGCCAAGTCGGTTCTAGCGGAGAGACCCAGTACTTC.

The chain is built from TRBV19 and TRBJ2-5; a possible D gene is TRBD2 (5 bases). Germline V gene sequence: CDR1 LNHDA, CDR2 SQIVND (reference sequence). With 7 bases removed from V and 5 bases from J, the gap between germline ends came to 20 bases. The CDR3 extends over 15 amino acids. This CDR3 is CASTDGIGVEETQYF. The CDR3 DNA reads TGTGCCAGTACGGACGGGATTGGTGTCGAGGAGACCCAGTACTTC. Full variable domain (rest looked up from reference TRBV19 and TRBJ2-5): DGGITQSPKYLFRKEGQNVTLSCEQNLNHDAMYWYRQDPGQGLRLIYYSQIVNDFQKGDIAEGYSVSREKKESFPLTVTSAQKNPTAFYLCASTDGIGVEETQYFGPGTRLLVL.

J is TRBJ2-7 and V is TRBV20-1, with TRBD2 matching over 8 bases. The CDR3 sequence is 16 residues long. Germline V gene data show CDR1 as DFQATT and CDR2 as SNEGSKA (reference sequence). The chain's CDR3 is CIPYSWREADSYEQYF. The CDR3 region has the DNA TGCATTCCCTATAGTTGGCGGGAGGCCGATTCCTACGAGCAGTACTTC.

This clonotype showed up many times. This chain connects TRBV12-5 to TRBJ2-5; D unresolved. The V and J ends lost 6 bases and 0 bases respectively, with 8 bases between them. The CDR3 has 13 amino acids. Germline V lookup: CDR1 LGHNT, CDR2 FRNRAP. The CDR3 region has the DNA TGTGCTAGTGGAACAGACTACCAAGAGACCCAGTACTTC. This codes for CASGTDYQETQYF.

As concerns this clonotype: It may be a read error: a sequence one base away is much more abundant. V and J are TRBV27 and TRBJ2-5, with 8 bases identical to TRBD1. This CDR3 is 14 amino acids long. V lost 7 bases and J lost 5; bases outside the gene matches: 9. The germline CDR1 and CDR2 sequences are MNHEY and SMNVEV (reference sequence). This chain's CDR3 is CASNSDRATETQYF. Written as DNA, the CDR3 is TGTGCCAGCAATTCGGACAGGGCCACGGAGACCCAGTACTTC.

This clonotype was picked up a small number of times. The genes are TRBV3-1 and TRBJ2-7; tentatively, D is TRBD2 (5 bases). Trimming stripped 4 bases from V and 4 bases from J, with 11 bases between. The germline V gene encodes CDR1 LGHDT and CDR2 YNNKEL (reference sequence). This CDR3 spans 13 amino acids. CDR3 nucleotide sequence: TGTGCCAGCAGCCCGAGGGCAGGTTACGAGCAGTACTTC. Its protein is CASSPRAGYEQYF.

At least ten counts were recorded for this clonotype. J is TRBJ1-3 and V is TRBV11-2; unclear D gene. Germline V gene data show CDR1 as SGHAT and CDR2 as FQNNGV. V gave up 1 base and J gave up 3 bases, with 10 bases separating them. This CDR3 has 15 residues. The CDR3 here is CASSLGPHSGNTIYF. CDR3 nucleotide sequence: TGTGCCAGCAGCTTAGGACCACATAGTGGAAACACCATATATTTT.

This clonotype was seen at least ten times. The chain couples TRBV20-1 to TRBJ1-2; 7 nucleotides align to TRBD1. The CDR3 loop spans 13 amino acids. Germline assignment: CDR1 DFQATT and CDR2 SNEGSKA (reference sequence). The V and J ends lost 3 bases and 7 bases, in that order; junction bases with no gene match: 8. The CDR3 here is CSARTRGSSGYTF. In DNA form, the CDR3 reads TGCAGTGCTAGGACCAGGGGGTCGAGTGGCTACACCTTC.